Listed below are T cell receptor beta chains from one sample, sequenced in a study of early T cells in non-severe SARS-CoV-2 infection. MiXCR, run by TCRdb on the 5' RACE reads, gives a single entry per CDR3 protein. Seen here are about 72,000 distinct CDR3 sequences, about 9.5% observed once, and the top ten hold approximately 8%. This sample comprised whole blood, obtained at baseline. These receptors were obtained from an adult who was a healthcare worker with PCR-confirmed SARS-CoV-2 infection or an uninfected control (not recorded which). The CDR3 runs from the conserved cysteine through the conserved F or W. A D gene is named only where the DNA matches it firmly. The size of a clone is reported for some rows only, either as once, few or many, or as a class for expanded clones.

j_call d_call clone_size v_call cdr3_aa cdr3_nt
TRBJ2-7 NA NA TRBV25-1 CSSSVRGEQYF TGTTCCAGCAGTGTACGGGGAGAGCAGTACTTC
TRBJ2-3 NA many TRBV9 CASSVRETGPQGGADTQYF TGTGCCAGCAGCGTCCGCGAGACAGGCCCTCAGGGAGGGGCAGATACGCAGTATTTT
TRBJ1-5 NA NA TRBV12-3/TRBV12-4 CASTDSYQPQHF TGTGCCAGCACGGACAGTTATCAGCCCCAGCATTTT
TRBJ1-4 NA few TRBV7-9 CASSQGISTNEKLFF TGTGCCAGCAGCCAGGGGATATCAACTAATGAAAAACTGTTTTTT
TRBJ2-2 TRBD1 few TRBV2 CASSGQGPGELFF TGTGCCAGCAGCGGACAGGGTCCCGGGGAGCTGTTTTTT
TRBJ1-2 NA once TRBV7-3 CASSAQGPAYGYTF TGTGCCAGCAGCGCCCAGGGACCCGCCTATGGCTACACCTTC
TRBJ1-2 TRBD1 NA TRBV12-3/TRBV12-4 CASSWAGGGRGYTF TGTGCCAGCAGTTGGGCAGGGGGCGGCCGTGGCTACACCTTC
TRBJ1-2 TRBD1 NA TRBV27 CASRRWDRGETNYGYTF TGTGCCAGCAGACGCTGGGACAGGGGAGAAACTAACTATGGCTACACCTTC
TRBJ2-3 TRBD2 few TRBV7-2 CASSLGTSGADTQYF TGTGCCAGCAGCTTGGGGACTAGCGGGGCAGATACGCAGTATTTT
TRBJ2-7 NA many TRBV19 CASNNPGIPYEQYF TGTGCCAGTAACAACCCAGGGATTCCCTACGAGCAGTACTTC
TRBJ2-7 TRBD2 few TRBV7-8 CASSLVGAGGPLEQYF TGTGCCAGCAGCTTGGTGGGAGCGGGGGGGCCGCTCGAGCAGTACTTC
TRBJ2-7 TRBD1 few TRBV7-9 CASSLEGAKNEQYF TGTGCCAGCAGCTTAGAGGGGGCCAAGAACGAGCAGTACTTC
TRBJ1-3 NA NA TRBV25-1 CASSIDVGSSGNTIYF TGTGCCAGCAGTATCGACGTCGGTAGCTCTGGAAACACCATATATTTT
TRBJ1-2 NA NA TRBV5-5 CASSSWEENYGYTF TGTGCCAGCAGCTCCTGGGAGGAGAACTATGGCTACACCTTC
TRBJ1-2 TRBD1 NA TRBV10-3 CAISEWKGAGGYTF TGTGCCATCAGTGAGTGGAAGGGGGCCGGAGGCTACACCTTC
TRBJ2-1 NA many TRBV5-1 CASSLLGPNEQFF TGCGCCAGCAGCTTGCTTGGGCCCAATGAGCAGTTCTTC
TRBJ2-7 TRBD1 many TRBV7-6 CASSVTGTALYEQYF TGTGCCAGCAGCGTAACCGGGACAGCCCTCTACGAGCAGTACTTC
TRBJ2-2 NA many TRBV12-3/TRBV12-4 CASSPLGDTGELFF TGTGCCAGCAGTCCCCTGGGGGACACCGGGGAGCTGTTTTTT
TRBJ2-2 NA few TRBV6-5 CASSYNRPGELFF TGTGCCAGCAGTTACAACCGACCCGGGGAGCTGTTTTTT
TRBJ2-3 NA many TRBV12-3/TRBV12-4 CASSFRSPRDTQYF TGTGCCAGCAGTTTCCGCTCCCCTAGGGATACGCAGTATTTT
TRBJ1-1 TRBD1 many TRBV6-5 CASSYPGGTEAFF TGTGCCAGCAGTTACCCAGGGGGGACTGAAGCTTTCTTT
TRBJ1-6 NA NA TRBV6-5 CASSTREGSPLHF TGTGCCAGCAGTACTCGGGAAGGTTCACCCCTCCACTTT
TRBJ2-3 NA NA TRBV6-5 CASSYGPRDTQYF TGTGCCAGCAGTTACGGGCCACGCGATACGCAGTATTTT
TRBJ2-3 TRBD2 many TRBV7-2 CASSFGLAGTDTQYF TGTGCCAGCAGCTTTGGACTAGCGGGCACAGATACGCAGTATTTT
TRBJ2-7 TRBD1 many TRBV28 CASLDRGRSHEQYF TGTGCCAGTCTTGACAGGGGAAGAAGCCACGAGCAGTACTTC
TRBJ1-6 NA few TRBV27 CASSLMANSYNSPLHF TGTGCCAGCAGTTTAATGGCCAACTCCTATAATTCACCCCTCCACTTT
TRBJ2-2 NA many TRBV28 CASSMRGGTGELFF TGTGCCAGCAGCATGAGGGGGGGCACCGGGGAGCTGTTTTTT
TRBJ1-2 NA many TRBV4-1 CASSQEGTLVGYTF TGCGCCAGCAGCCAAGAAGGGACCCTGGTAGGCTACACCTTC
TRBJ2-6 NA NA TRBV12-3/TRBV12-4 CASSLGSTFSSGANVLTF TGTGCCAGCAGTTTGGGCAGCACATTCAGCTCTGGGGCCAACGTCCTGACTTTC
TRBJ1-3 NA NA TRBV12-3/TRBV12-4 CASSPLGRAVNTIYF TGTGCCAGCAGTCCTCTCGGGAGGGCAGTAAACACCATATATTTT
TRBJ1-1 NA many TRBV7-2 CASSIGSWAPEAFF TGTGCCAGCAGCATCGGGTCGTGGGCTCCGGAAGCTTTCTTT
TRBJ1-2 NA NA TRBV4-3 CASSPLGTGAVGYTF TGCGCCAGCAGCCCCCTAGGCACTGGGGCTGTCGGCTACACCTTC